These 31 T cell receptor beta chains share one sample of origin, sequenced in a study of blood T cells in healthy people across ages (dated by TCRdb to between 2015 and 2016). To prepare the library, 5' RACE was applied. TCRdb records Illumina HiSeq 2500 as the sequencer. A second about 7 to 11 cycle PCR used a sample-barcoded 5' primer and a J-beta primer mix. Using fastp at Q25 and MiXCR, TCRdb reprocessed the public reads and kept productive beta chains. Every CDR3 protein is listed once, alongside the most common genes and DNA of its rows. This sample gives 1.5 million to 2 million distinct CDR3 sequences in total; around half of them show up just once. 2.1% of the sample is held by the ten biggest clonotypes. Sequenced: blood. Every receptor here comes from a woman aged 40 to 50 in good health.

This clonotype was recorded many times. At one end, the junction sequence differs from germline, possibly due to a read error. V is TRBV5-1 and J is TRBJ2-7; no clear D. The CDR3 is 11 amino acids. CDR1 is SGHRS, CDR2 YFSETQ, per germline. CDR3 loop: CASSLGRGQYF. The CDR3 DNA reads as TGTGCCAGCAGTTTAGGTAGAGGGCAGTACTTC.

This chain uses TRBV12-3 or TRBV12-4 with TRBJ1-4; D unresolved. There are 14 residues in the CDR3. The ends were cut back, 3 bases at V and 8 bases at J, with 13 bases in the middle. The CDR3 DNA reads TGTGCCAGCAGTTTCAGCCAGGCGGACGAAAAACTGTTTTTT. This translates into CASSFSQADEKLFF.

This clonotype was recorded only once. J is TRBJ2-7 and V is TRBV7-9; the match to TRBD1 covers 11 bases. The CDR3 is 16 residues long. Germline CDR1 and CDR2: SEHNR and FQNEAQ (reference sequence). V lost 4 bases and J lost 7; bases outside the gene matches: 12. CDR3 nucleotides: TGTGCCAGCAGCTCTCGATCCGGGACAGGGGGTTATGAGCAGTACTTC. Its protein is CASSSRSGTGGYEQYF. Full variable domain (remainder filled in from reference TRBV7-9 and TRBJ2-7): DTGVSQNPRHKITKRGQNVTFRCDPISEHNRLYWYRQTLGQGPEFLTYFQNEAQLEKSRLLSDRFSAERPKGSFSTLEIQRTEQGDSAMYLCASSSRSGTGGYEQYFGPGTRLTVT.

The gene calls are TRBV5-5 and TRBJ2-7, with D perhaps given as TRBD1 or TRBD2 (5 bases each). Trimming shortened V by 3 bases and J by 1 base, and 29 bases separated the two germline ends. The germline CDR1 and CDR2 sequences are SGHKS and YYEKEE (reference sequence). The CDR3 contains 20 residues. The CDR3 protein is CASSSLPFRGEADLSYEQYF. The CDR3 DNA follows: TGTGCCAGCAGCTCGTTACCGTTTAGAGGGGAAGCGGACCTATCCTACGAGCAGTACTTC.

The J gene is TRBJ2-5, the V gene TRBV6-5; 8 bases fit TRBD2. CDR1 and CDR2 from the germline V gene are MNHEY and SVGAGI. This CDR3 contains 14 residues. V lost 7 bases, J lost 7 bases, and 11 bases stayed unmatched. CDR3 protein: CASNGLAGRGTQYF. The CDR3, as DNA: TGTGCCAGCAATGGGCTAGCGGGCCGGGGGACCCAGTACTTC.

The chain is built from TRBV5-6 and TRBJ2-7, with no clear D. The J call is doubtful: the DNA matches TRBJ2-5 better. Per germline, CDR1 SGHDT and CDR2 YYEEEE. This CDR3 region has 13 residues. CDR3 bases: TGTGCCAGCAGCTTGCGCTGGTCGGAGACCCAGTACTTC. It yields the protein CASSLRWSETQYF.

The chain recombines TRBV15 with TRBJ1-5; the D is unclear. Germline-derived CDR1 and CDR2 are LNHNV and YYDKDF (reference sequence). V was pared by 0 bases and J by 4 bases, with 10 bases between. The CDR3 covers 15 residues. The CDR3 DNA reads TGTGCCACCAGCAGAGATCCCATTACGAATCAGCCCCAGCATTTT. Its protein is CATSRDPITNQPQHF.

This clonotype was found a few times. The chain joins TRBV7-2 to TRBJ2-5; no reliable D call. The CDR3 extends over 14 amino acids. Germline lookup yields CDR1 SGHTA and CDR2 FQGNSA. The V and J ends lost 5 bases and 5 bases respectively, with 15 bases between them. The CDR3 is CASSQLAFGETQYF. The CDR3 region has the DNA TGTGCCAGCAGCCAATTAGCATTTGGGGAGACCCAGTACTTC.

This clonotype was observed a handful of times. The chain is built from TRBV14 and TRBJ2-5, with a weak D call TRBD2 (6 bases). Matching the DNA end better, TRBJ2-7 makes the J call doubtful. The CDR3 length is 13 residues. CDR1 is SGHDN, CDR2 FVKESK, per germline. The CDR3 loop is CASSQVNSGEQYF. The DNA of the CDR3 is TGTGCCAGCAGCCAAGTTAATAGCGGCGAGCAGTACTTC.

V usage is TRBV18 and J usage is TRBJ1-4, with 7 positions matching TRBD1. The J segment lost 8 bases and the V segment lost 5 bases, leaving 5 bases of the junction unmatched. The CDR3 loop spans 13 amino acids. Germline CDR1 KGHSH, CDR2 LQKENI. CDR3 DNA: TGTGCCAGCTCAGCAGGGACAGAAGAAAAACTGTTTTTT. Protein: CASSAGTEEKLFF.

The rearrangement links TRBV15 to TRBJ2-6; D is uncertain. Between the trimmed V and J ends, which lost 5 bases and 4 bases, there was a span of 12 bases. The germline V gene has CDR1 LNHNV and CDR2 YYDKDF (reference sequence). The CDR3 covers 15 residues. The CDR3 DNA reads as TGTGCCACCAGCGGATACGCGTCCGGGGCCAACGTCCTGACTTTC. This gives the protein CATSGYASGANVLTF.

In its sample, this clonotype was seen a few times. The chain is built from TRBV5-1 and TRBJ2-3; 7 nucleotides line up with TRBD1. CDR1 SGHRS and CDR2 YFSETQ come from the germline V gene. Trimming cost V 3 bases and J 4 bases; bases outside gene matches: 11. The CDR3 loop spans 16 amino acids. CDR3 in amino acids: CASSSPDRTAADTQYF. The CDR3 DNA sequence: TGCGCCAGCAGCTCCCCGGACAGGACCGCAGCAGATACGCAGTATTTT.

The J gene is TRBJ2-7, the V gene TRBV6-2 or TRBV6-3; D is unclear. The V gene's germline CDR1 is MNHEY and CDR2 SVGEGT. The CDR3 runs to 15 residues. V dropped 5 bases and J dropped 4 bases, with 18 bases sitting between them. The CDR3 protein is CASSPGPAVRYEQYF. DNA for the CDR3: TGTGCCAGCAGTCCAGGACCGGCTGTAAGGTACGAGCAGTACTTC.

This clonotype was recorded only once. The CDR3 DNA is TGTGCCAGCAGTCGGGACCCGGATTCACCCCTCCACTTT. Encoded protein: CASSRDPDSPLHF. The V gene is TRBV12-3 or TRBV12-4, the J gene TRBJ1-6, with D possibly being TRBD1 (5 bases). This CDR3 has 13 amino acids. The V end lost 5 bases, the J end lost 8 bases, and 10 bases lay between the germline ends.

The V call is TRBV5-5, the J call TRBJ2-7; TRBD1 matches 7 bases. This CDR3 contains 16 residues. Germline V gene sequence: CDR1 SGHKS, CDR2 YYEKEE (reference sequence). J gave up 4 bases and V 0 bases, and 10 bases lay outside the gene matches. CDR3 in amino acids: CASSLVQTGPPYEQYF. The CDR3 bases are TGTGCCAGCAGCTTGGTCCAGACAGGGCCACCTTACGAGCAGTACTTC. Combining the CDR3 with reference TRBV5-5 and TRBJ2-7 gives the whole variable domain DAGVTQSPTHLIKTRGQQVTLRCSPISGHKSVSWYQQVLGQGPQFIFQYYEKEERGRGNFPDRFSARQFPNYSSELNVNALLLGDSALYLCASSLVQTGPPYEQYFGPGTRLTVT.

This clonotype was seen a handful of times. The V gene is TRBV20-1, the J gene TRBJ2-1; D not certain. The CDR3 is 13 residues long. V was cut by 1 base and J by 6 bases, with 10 bases left in between. Germline CDR1 is DFQATT and CDR2 is SNEGSKA (reference sequence). The CDR3, as DNA: TGCAGTGCTAGAGGCAGCCATGGCAATGAGCAGTTCTTC. Residues: CSARGSHGNEQFF.

This sequence joins TRBV4-2 and TRBJ2-1, with 12 bases identical to TRBD1. V gave up 4 bases and J gave up 7 bases; unmatched junction bases: 11. The CDR3 contains 17 residues. The germline V gene encodes CDR1 LGHNA and CDR2 YNFKEQ. Here the CDR3 reads CASSLSPGQGARNEQFF. The DNA of the CDR3 is TGTGCCAGCAGCCTCTCCCCGGGACAGGGGGCTCGGAATGAGCAGTTCTTC.

The CDR3 DNA reads TGCGCCAGCAGCCGAGGGACAGGGAAGACCTACGAGCAGTACTTC. Amino acids: CASSRGTGKTYEQYF. This chain links TRBV5-1 with TRBJ2-4, with TRBD1 identical over 9 bases. The DNA end favors TRBJ2-7, so the J call may be wrong. Germline assignment: CDR1 SGHRS and CDR2 YFSETQ. The CDR3 length is 15 residues.

The gene calls are TRBV13 and TRBJ1-2; D gene uncertain. V dropped 4 bases and J dropped 2 bases, with 8 bases sitting between them. This CDR3 has 13 residues. CDR1 and CDR2 (germline): PRHDT, FYEKMQ (reference sequence). CDR3 nucleotide sequence: TGTGCCAGCAGCTGTACAGCCAACTATGGCTACACCTTC. Translated, it gives CASSCTANYGYTF.

This clonotype was detected a few times. The chain has TRBV28 and TRBJ2-7; possible D gene TRBD2, 5 bases. This CDR3 is built from 14 residues. Trimming took 5 bases from V and 4 from J, leaving 15 bases between them. Germline CDR1 is MDHEN and CDR2 is SYDVKM. The CDR3 DNA reads TGTGCCAGCAGTGTAGGCGGGCAAGATTACGAGCAGTACTTC. This encodes CASSVGGQDYEQYF. Full variable domain (remainder filled in from reference TRBV28 and TRBJ2-7): DVKVTQSSRYLVKRTGEKVFLECVQDMDHENMFWYRQDPGLGLRLIYFSYDVKMKEKGDIPEGYSVSREKKERFSLILESASTNQTSMYLCASSVGGQDYEQYFGPGTRLTVT.

This clonotype has only a few counts. CDR3 residues: CASTSGGVGTQYF. The CDR3 region has the DNA TGTGCCAGCACCAGCGGGGGGGTGGGTACGCAGTATTTT. This chain joins TRBV2 and TRBJ2-3; 10 bases map to TRBD2. The CDR3 runs 13 residues. Trimming at V came to 7 bases and at J to 8 bases, leaving 6 bases not matched to a gene. The germline CDR1 and CDR2 sequences are SNHLY and FYNNEI.

This clonotype was seen just once. This chain joins TRBV14 and TRBJ2-5; D not resolved. In germline, CDR1 is SGHDN, CDR2 FVKESK. Trimming removed 0 bases from V and 4 bases from J, with 12 bases in between. The CDR3 is 15 residues long. CDR3 nucleotides: TGTGCCAGCAGCCAAGAGGTGGCAAGGAGAGAGACCCAGTACTTC. This codes for CASSQEVARRETQYF.

This chain links TRBV7-9 with TRBJ2-3; D may correspond to TRBD1 or TRBD2 (6 bases each). Per germline, CDR1 SEHNR and CDR2 FQNEAQ (reference sequence). V was trimmed by 4 bases and J by 5 bases, leaving 16 bases between them. The length of the CDR3 is 15 residues. CDR3 protein: CASSSGARQGDTQYF. The CDR3 nucleotides are TGTGCCAGCAGCTCGGGGGCCCGTCAGGGAGATACGCAGTATTTT.

The CDR3 region has the DNA TGTGCCAGCAGCCGTCTTCTCGGCAGGGGGCGCCGGTACGAGCAGTACTTC. It specifies CASSRLLGRGRRYEQYF. The V and J genes are TRBV3-1 and TRBJ2-5; 8 bases are a match to TRBD1. The DNA end is a closer match to TRBJ2-7, so the J assignment may be wrong. The germline V gene encodes CDR1 LGHDT and CDR2 YNNKEL (reference sequence). The CDR3 sequence is 17 residues long.

This clonotype turned up a few times. This chain's CDR3 is CASSLMAEQFF. The DNA for the CDR3 is TGTGCCAGCAGTTTAATGGCTGAGCAGTTCTTC. The V call is TRBV12-3 or TRBV12-4, the J call TRBJ2-1; no clear D gene. The CDR3 extends over 11 amino acids. Between the trimmed V and J ends, which lost 2 bases and 9 bases, there was a span of 5 bases.

This clonotype was seen a few times. This sequence joins TRBV5-6 and TRBJ1-2; D gene ambiguous. The ends were cut back, 0 bases at V and 3 bases at J, with 9 bases in the middle. This CDR3 is 14 amino acids long. Germline V gives CDR1 SGHDT, CDR2 YYEEEE. For the CDR3, the DNA is TGTGCCAGCAGCTTGGGCACCCAGTACTATGGCTACACCTTC. Protein sequence: CASSLGTQYYGYTF.

The chain links TRBV9 to TRBJ2-4; tentatively, D is TRBD2 (6 bases). Germline V gene data show CDR1 as SGDLS and CDR2 as YYNGEE. CDR3 length: 14 amino acids. V was trimmed by 3 bases and J by 13 bases, leaving 20 bases between them. The CDR3 is CASSEGNGGNEQYF. The CDR3 region has the DNA TGTGCCAGCAGCGAGGGAAACGGGGGAAATGAGCAGTACTTC.

This clonotype was recorded a few times. The chain uses TRBV4-3 and TRBJ2-1; D is uncertain. The CDR3 contains 14 residues. The germline V and J ends were trimmed by 0 bases and 5 bases, with 8 bases remaining between them. Germline assignment: CDR1 LGHNA and CDR2 YSLEER. The CDR3 sequence is CASSQDLHNNEQFF. In nucleotides, the CDR3 is TGCGCCAGCAGCCAAGATTTACACAACAATGAGCAGTTCTTC.

With regard to this clonotype: One junction end disagrees with the germline gene, perhaps due to a read error. The chain couples TRBV2 to TRBJ2-4; D is ambiguous. Germline loops: CDR1 SNHLY, CDR2 FYNNEI. The CDR3 has 13 amino acids. For the CDR3, the DNA is TGTGCCAGCAGGGGTTTTGGCAAAAACACTCAGTACTTC. Translation gives CASRGFGKNTQYF. Looking up the rest from reference TRBV2 and TRBJ2-4 gives the full variable domain: EPEVTQTPSHQVTQMGQEVILRCVPISNHLYFYWYRQILGQKVEFLVSFYNNEISEKSEIFDDQFSVERPDGSNFTLKIRSTKLEDSAMYFCASRGFGKNTQYFGAGTRLSVL.

The rearrangement links TRBV20-1 to TRBJ2-3; D is ambiguous. The CDR3 is 15 residues long. Deletions cut 5 bases from V and 0 bases from J, with 15 bases between. Germline assignment: CDR1 DFQATT and CDR2 SNEGSKA (reference sequence). DNA of the CDR3: TGCAGTGCTGTCGTCAGAGACCCTAGCACAGATACGCAGTATTTT. This sequence encodes CSAVVRDPSTDTQYF.

This clonotype has a handful of counts. This chain joins TRBV15 and TRBJ1-2; weak D call: TRBD1 (5 bases). Per the germline V gene, CDR1 is LNHNV and CDR2 is YYDKDF (reference sequence). The CDR3 consists of 16 residues. The V end lost 2 bases, the J end lost 3 bases, and 16 bases lay between the germline ends. The CDR3 nucleotides read TGTGCCACCAGCAGATCCGGCGACAGAACCTACTATGGCTACACCTTC. Its translation is CATSRSGDRTYYGYTF.